One and the same sample provided the 26 T cell receptor beta chains below, sequenced in a study of blood T cell repertoires in COVID-19. Sequenced by immunoSEQ multiplex PCR; TCRdb stores in-frame clones only, minus some. The top ten hold approximately 1.5% of the sample, which has fewer than 200,000 clones, about 80% seen once. Sequenced sample: peripheral blood. The receptors come from a human donor in a cohort sampled during active COVID-19.

The V and J genes are TRBV10-3 and TRBJ2-7; 8 bases are shared with TRBD2. CDR3 size: 15 residues. J gave up 0 bases and V 5 bases, and 6 bases lay outside the gene matches. Germline V gene lookup returns CDR1 ENHRY and CDR2 SYGVKD. The CDR3 DNA reads TGTGCCATCAGTTCCCCCGGGACTAGCTCCTACGAGCAGTACTTC. Residues: CAISSPGTSSYEQYF.

CDR3 sequence: CASSQEGVFGTGELFF. The CDR3 region has the DNA TGTGCCAGCAGCCAAGAAGGAGTTTTCGGCACCGGGGAGCTGTTTTTT. J is TRBJ2-2 and V is TRBV4-2; no clear D gene. This CDR3 has 16 residues. Trimming removed 0 bases from V and 4 bases from J, with 12 bases in between. Germline assignment: CDR1 LGHNA and CDR2 YNFKEQ.

The chain recombines TRBV20-1 with TRBJ1-2; possibly TRBD1 for D (5 bases). This CDR3 contains 11 residues. V was trimmed by 5 bases and J by 8 bases, leaving 12 bases between them. Per the germline V gene, CDR1 is DFQATT and CDR2 is SNEGSKA (reference sequence). In nucleotides, the CDR3 is TGCAGTGCTGGCGGGGGGTACGGCTACACCTTC. Translating gives CSAGGGYGYTF.

This chain links TRBV28 with TRBJ2-7; TRBD2 matches at 8 bases. The V gene's germline CDR1 is MDHEN and CDR2 SYDVKM. The CDR3 runs to 15 residues. V gave up 2 bases and J gave up 5 bases; unmatched junction bases: 8. The CDR3: CASSLSGTRYDEQYF. In DNA, the CDR3 is TGTGCCAGCAGTTTAAGTGGGACTAGGTACGACGAGCAGTACTTC.

This chain connects TRBV7-9 to TRBJ1-3; a possible D gene is TRBD1 (5 bases). Between the trimmed V and J ends, which lost 10 bases and 0 bases, there was a span of 19 bases. The length of the CDR3 is 16 residues. Germline loops: CDR1 SEHNR, CDR2 FQNEAQ (reference sequence). CDR3 nucleotide sequence: TGTGCCACCCCACTTCGACAGACGAGCTCTGGAAACACCATATATTTT. This translates into CATPLRQTSSGNTIYF.

The chain combines TRBV9 with TRBJ1-3; 12 nucleotides agree with TRBD1. Germline assignment: CDR1 SGDLS and CDR2 YYNGEE. This CDR3 contains 19 residues. J gave up 4 bases and V 0 bases, and 11 bases lay outside the gene matches. The CDR3 sequence: CASSVGAGQGASGGNTIYF. In DNA form, the CDR3 reads TGTGCCAGCAGCGTAGGAGCGGGACAGGGGGCTTCGGGAGGAAACACCATATATTTT.

The chain employs TRBV6-5 and TRBJ1-2, with 7 bases that match TRBD1. This CDR3 contains 12 residues. Germline CDR1 and CDR2: MNHEY and SVGAGI. V shed 6 bases, J shed 8 bases, and the junction held 6 bases outside the gene matches. DNA for the CDR3: TGTGCCAGCAGGTCTACAGGGGACGGCTACACCTTC. This encodes CASRSTGDGYTF.

This chain uses TRBV4-3 with TRBJ2-7; unclear D gene. The CDR3 contains 14 residues. With 0 bases removed from V and 2 bases from J, the gap between germline ends came to 8 bases. Germline lookup yields CDR1 LGHNA and CDR2 YSLEER. The CDR3 region is CASSQDWPPYEQYF. DNA for the CDR3: TGCGCCAGCAGCCAAGACTGGCCGCCCTACGAGCAGTACTTC.

V gene TRBV19 combines with J gene TRBJ1-5, with a tentative D call TRBD1 (5 bases). Germline V lookup: CDR1 LNHDA, CDR2 SQIVND (reference sequence). The CDR3 has 15 residues. The V and J ends lost 2 bases and 4 bases respectively, with 12 bases between them. The DNA of the CDR3 is TGTGCCAGTAGTATATCGGAGGGGCGGAATCAGCCCCAGCATTTT. It translates to CASSISEGRNQPQHF.

The chain recombines TRBV14 with TRBJ1-2; tentative D call: TRBD1 (5 bases). With 1 base removed from V and 4 bases from J, the gap between germline ends came to 19 bases. CDR1 and CDR2 from the germline V gene are SGHDN and FVKESK. CDR3 length: 17 residues. CDR3: CASSQVRGQGVGYGYTF. DNA of the CDR3: TGTGCCAGCAGCCAAGTTCGTGGGCAGGGCGTCGGCTATGGCTACACCTTC.

The chain combines TRBV19 with TRBJ2-7; maybe TRBD2 (6 bases). V dropped 6 bases and J dropped 2 bases, with 17 bases sitting between them. The CDR3 covers 15 residues. Germline V gives CDR1 LNHDA, CDR2 SQIVND (reference sequence). DNA of the CDR3: TGTGCCAGTAGCAGAGGTGGGACTTCCACCTACGAGCAGTACTTC. Amino acids: CASSRGGTSTYEQYF.

The chain joins TRBV25-1 to TRBJ2-1, with 12 bases lining up with TRBD1. The germline V gene has CDR1 MGHDK and CDR2 SYGVNS. The CDR3 runs to 15 residues. The ends lost 6 bases at V and 9 bases at J; junction bases unmatched: 9. The CDR3 sequence: CASSHRDRGRGEQFF. For the CDR3, the DNA is TGTGCCAGCAGCCACCGGGACAGGGGGCGCGGTGAGCAGTTCTTC.

The chain combines TRBV6-5 with TRBJ1-5; the D gene is possibly TRBD1 (5 bases). The CDR3 is made up of 15 amino acids. V was cut by 6 bases and J by 0 bases, with 12 bases left in between. Germline V gene lookup returns CDR1 MNHEY and CDR2 SVGAGI. The CDR3 loop is CASRLTAYSNQPQHF. The CDR3 DNA sequence: TGTGCCAGCAGGCTGACAGCATATAGCAATCAGCCCCAGCATTTT.

The V and J genes are TRBV10-2 and TRBJ2-1; tentatively, D is TRBD1 (5 bases). The V gene lost 5 bases and the J gene lost 0 bases, with 11 bases spanning the gap. Germline CDR1 WSHSY, CDR2 SAAADI. This CDR3 region has 15 residues. The CDR3: CASSPRGSSYNEQFF. The CDR3 DNA follows: TGCGCCAGCAGTCCTAGGGGTAGCTCCTACAATGAGCAGTTCTTC.

Only a few counts were recorded for this clone. V is TRBV7-9 and J is TRBJ1-2, with D unresolved. The CDR3 runs to 14 residues. Trimming left V 1 base short and J 5 bases short, with 11 bases between. Germline V lookup: CDR1 SEHNR, CDR2 FQNEAQ (reference sequence). The CDR3 DNA follows: TGTGCCAGCAGCTTAGTGTCACGACTTTATGGCTACACCTTC. Translating it yields CASSLVSRLYGYTF.

This clone occurred once. The rearrangement links TRBV15 to TRBJ2-1, with D possibly being TRBD2 (6 bases). CDR3 size: 15 residues. Germline V CDR1 and CDR2: LNHNV, YYDKDF (reference sequence). The ends were cut back, 0 bases at V and 3 bases at J, with 9 bases in the middle. This CDR3 reads CATSRDGGDYNEQFF. Here the CDR3 DNA reads TGTGCCACCAGCAGAGACGGCGGGGACTACAATGAGCAGTTCTTC.

CDR3 sequence reads: CASSPPGLAIYEQYF. The CDR3 DNA is TGTGCCAGCAGCCCGCCGGGACTAGCAATCTACGAGCAGTACTTC. This chain connects TRBV27 to TRBJ2-7; TRBD2 aligns across 9 bases. This CDR3 comprises 15 residues. Germline CDR1 is MNHEY and CDR2 is SMNVEV (reference sequence). The V and J ends lost 6 bases and 3 bases, in that order; junction bases with no gene match: 9.

This clone was counted a few times. This chain uses TRBV6-5 with TRBJ1-5, with D unresolved. Deletions cut 0 bases from V and 3 bases from J, with 9 bases between. The germline V gene has CDR1 MNHEY and CDR2 SVGAGI. The CDR3 runs to 15 residues. CDR3 residues: CASSYSRSPNQPQHF. DNA for the CDR3: TGTGCCAGCAGTTACTCGCGATCCCCCAATCAGCCCCAGCATTTT.

The chain recombines TRBV28 with TRBJ2-2; 13 bases fit TRBD2. CDR3 size: 16 residues. The V segment lost 5 bases and the J segment 6 bases; nucleotides outside the gene matches: 6. From germline, CDR1 is MDHEN and CDR2 SYDVKM. DNA of the CDR3: TGTGCCAGCAGTCACCACGGACTAGCGGGAGCCGGGGAGCTGTTTTTT. Amino acid sequence: CASSHHGLAGAGELFF.

This chain links TRBV27 with TRBJ2-5, with D maybe TRBD2 (6 bases). The CDR3 covers 14 residues. The germline V gene has CDR1 MNHEY and CDR2 SMNVEV (reference sequence). V was clipped by 5 bases and J by 5 bases, with 15 bases between them. CDR3 bases: TGTGCCAGCAGTAAGCTCAGTCGGGGGGAGACCCAGTACTTC. It is translated as CASSKLSRGETQYF.

The gene calls are TRBV5-4 and TRBJ1-6; 11 nucleotides line up with TRBD1. V lost 3 bases to trimming and J lost 11 bases; unmatched junction nucleotides: 4. The CDR3 consists of 14 residues. Germline assignment: CDR1 SGHNT and CDR2 YYREEE (reference sequence). This CDR3 reads CASSSGQGVTPLHF. For the CDR3, the DNA is TGTGCCAGCAGCTCGGGACAGGGGGTGACACCCCTCCACTTT.

The chain carries TRBV10-2 and TRBJ2-7, with 11 nucleotides matching TRBD2. Trimming cost V 0 bases and J 2 bases; bases outside gene matches: 3. The CDR3 is 16 residues long. Per germline, CDR1 WSHSY and CDR2 SAAADI. The CDR3 nucleotides are TGCGCCAGCAGTGAGTCGGAACTAGCGGGGGCCTACGAGCAGTACTTC. It translates to CASSESELAGAYEQYF.

V is TRBV28 and J is TRBJ1-1, with a possible D match to TRBD1 (6 bases). The CDR3 totals 12 residues. Looked up from germline, CDR1 is MDHEN and CDR2 is SYDVKM. V was clipped by 7 bases and J by 8 bases, with 14 bases between them. CDR3 sequence reads: CASITGRREAFF. DNA for the CDR3: TGTGCCAGCATCACAGGGCGAAGGGAAGCTTTCTTT.

The V call is TRBV15, the J call TRBJ1-1; possible D gene TRBD1, 6 bases. V lost 5 bases and J lost 3, with 16 bases in between. The CDR3 runs to 15 residues. Germline V gene lookup returns CDR1 LNHNV and CDR2 YYDKDF (reference sequence). The CDR3 loop is CATSLGTPGDTEAFF. Here the CDR3 DNA reads TGTGCCACCAGCCTAGGTACCCCAGGGGACACTGAAGCTTTCTTT.

In this sample, this clone turned up once. V usage is TRBV10-3 and J usage is TRBJ2-6, with TRBD2 as a possible D gene (5 bases). V lost 5 bases and J lost 0, with 8 bases in between. The CDR3 runs 15 residues. CDR1 ENHRY and CDR2 SYGVKD come from the germline V gene. The CDR3 DNA reads TGTGCCATCAGTCCGGGGAACTCTGGGGCCAACGTCCTGACTTTC. Encoded protein: CAISPGNSGANVLTF.

The chain joins TRBV25-1 to TRBJ2-2; no definite D call. The CDR3 length is 14 residues. The germline gives CDR1 MGHDK, CDR2 SYGVNS. With 5 bases removed from V and 0 bases from J, the gap between germline ends came to 7 bases. CDR3 in DNA: TGTGCCAGCAGTTTCGCGTCGAACACCGGGGAGCTGTTTTTT. This encodes CASSFASNTGELFF.